This T cell receptor beta chain was obtained from a study of Ad26.COV2.S vaccination and SARS-CoV-2 variants. Indicated treatment: around 19 received Ad26.COV2.S at low or high dose, single or two shots; about 5 received placebo; per-sample allocation not given. Repertoires come from day 63 after the first vaccine or placebo injection. The CDR3 runs 12 residues. V was clipped by 6 bases and J by 2 bases, with 5 bases between them. Sequenced by immunoSEQ multiplex PCR; TCRdb stores in-frame clones only, minus some. The sample yields some 500,000 clones, nearly 90% seen once. The sample consisted of peripheral blood, taken in a trial of Ad26.COV2.S vaccine versus placebo. The receptor's source is a person between 18 and 65 years old who received the Ad26.COV2.S COVID-19 vaccine or a placebo. The chain employs TRBV12-3 or TRBV12-4 and TRBJ1-3; no reliable D call. This CDR3 reads CASRPAGNTIYF. In DNA form, the CDR3 reads TGTGCCAGCAGGCCAGCTGGAAACACCATATATTTT.